Reported below is one T cell receptor (beta chain). An end of the junction differs from the germline gene, which may be a read error. The data stem from a study of technical replicates of blood from a handful of donors. The CDR3 loop spans 16 amino acids. Looked up from germline, CDR1 is LNHDA and CDR2 is SQIVND (reference sequence). Some clones are missing from TCRdb's copy, which holds only in-frame ones; the method was immunoSEQ multiplex PCR. Counted here are around 80,000 clones, around 94% occurring once; the ten biggest clones make up 0.35% to 0.4%. The source material was T cells isolated from PBMCs. This TCR was sampled from a human donor in good health. This chain links TRBV19 with TRBJ1-3, with no clear D. CDR3 loop: CASSIEETLAGNTIYF. The CDR3 DNA is TGTGCAAGTAGTATAGAGGAGACTCTAGCTGGAAACACCATATATTTT.